This T cell receptor (beta chain) was sequenced in a study of control samples from healthy donors and cancer patients. V was shortened by 0 bases and J by 3 bases, with 5 bases between the two germline ends. The CDR3 contains 13 residues. Looked up from germline, CDR1 is SGHNT and CDR2 is YYREEE (reference sequence). Generated by immunoSEQ multiplex PCR, the TCRdb table keeps only in-frame clones and is missing some. The sample contains about 130,000 clones, roughly 90% of which appear only once. This clonotype was obtained from a man aged 45-60 years with head and neck cancer. Sequencing input: PBMCs. V and J are TRBV5-4 and TRBJ2-3, with D uncertain. CDR3 region: CASSLVGTDTQYF. The CDR3 DNA follows: TGTGCCAGCAGCTTGGTGGGGACAGATACGCAGTATTTT.